The table lists the clone carrying this T cell receptor beta chain with a few counts. Its matching antigen is unknown. The data were obtained in a study of CD8+ T cells in alopecia areata. Study in general: Treated patients took oral tofacitinib at 5 to 10 mg twice daily.

Extracted RNA was reverse transcribed into cDNA, the sequencing template. TCRdb keeps only in-frame clones here, not all; method: immunoSEQ multiplex PCR. The sample shows 140,000 or so clones, 51% of them seen only once. Whole-study findings and limits: Resident alphabeta T-cell populations of normal skin are likewise subject to sequencing in scalp samples.

Obtained from alopecia areata patients were lesional scalp punch biopsies along with peripheral blood. CDR3 length equals 15 residues. The sequences come from CD4+ T cells sorted from blood, collected at week 0. The source of this sequence is a human donor with alopecia areata. This chain joins TRBV21-1 and TRBJ2-7; TRBD2, the table's D call, was not compared with the DNA. TRBV21-1 has pseudogene status. This CDR3 reads CASSKGRLAAYEQYF. CDR3 sequence (DNA): TGTGCCAGCAGCAAAGGTCGCCTAGCCGCCTACGAGCAGTACTTC.